Listed below are T cell receptor beta chains from one sample, sequenced in a study of blood T cell repertoires in COVID-19. Produced via immunoSEQ multiplex PCR; TCRdb's table is partial and in-frame only. This sample yields about 160,000 clones, of which over 75% are seen a single time; 13% belongs to the top ten. Sequencing was performed on peripheral blood. These receptor sequences come from a man between 65 and 85 years old who had recovered from COVID-19. Each CDR3 is given with its conserved first and last residue. A D gene is named only where the DNA matches it firmly. Size tells how often a clone was seen (once, few, many) or the class of an expanded clone, and some rows leave it out.

cdr3_aa: CASSSTAYNSPLHF
cdr3_nt: TGTGCCAGCAGTTCAACGGCCTATAATTCACCCCTCCACTTT
j_call: TRBJ1-6
clone_size: -
v_call: TRBV6-5
d_call: -
cdr3_length: 14

cdr3_aa: CASSLGRTGEAYEQYF
cdr3_nt: TGCGCCAGCAGCTTGGGTCGGACAGGGGAAGCCTACGAGCAGTACTTC
j_call: TRBJ2-7
clone_size: -
v_call: TRBV5-1
d_call: TRBD1
cdr3_length: 16

cdr3_aa: CASSYPRVSSYNEQFF
cdr3_nt: TGTGCCAGCAGTTACCCGAGGGTAAGCTCCTACAATGAGCAGTTCTTC
j_call: TRBJ2-1
clone_size: -
v_call: TRBV6-2/TRBV6-3
d_call: -
cdr3_length: 16

cdr3_aa: CASSPPGSGGYTGELFF
cdr3_nt: TGTGCCAGCTCACCACCGGGGTCAGGGGGCTACACCGGGGAGCTGTTTTTT
j_call: TRBJ2-2
clone_size: -
v_call: TRBV18
d_call: TRBD1
cdr3_length: 17

cdr3_aa: CASSLYGTSALYEQYF
cdr3_nt: TGTGCCAGCAGCTTGTACGGGACTAGCGCACTTTACGAGCAGTACTTC
j_call: TRBJ2-7
clone_size: -
v_call: TRBV5-4
d_call: TRBD2
cdr3_length: 16

cdr3_aa: CASSLQVNTEAFF
cdr3_nt: TGTGCCAGCTCACTACAGGTGAACACTGAAGCTTTCTTT
j_call: TRBJ1-1
clone_size: few
v_call: TRBV18
d_call: -
cdr3_length: 13

cdr3_aa: CASSPGEGQLVNEQFF
cdr3_nt: TGTGCCAGCAGCCCCGGCGAGGGACAGCTTGTGAATGAGCAGTTCTTC
j_call: TRBJ2-1
clone_size: -
v_call: TRBV11-2
d_call: TRBD1
cdr3_length: 16

cdr3_aa: CASSPGTVPDTQYF
cdr3_nt: TGTGCCAGCTCACCCGGGACAGTCCCGGATACGCAGTATTTT
j_call: TRBJ2-3
clone_size: -
v_call: TRBV18
d_call: TRBD1
cdr3_length: 14

cdr3_aa: CASSDWTSGGGEQFF
cdr3_nt: TGTGCCAGCAGTGATTGGACTAGCGGGGGCGGTGAGCAGTTCTTC
j_call: TRBJ2-1
clone_size: -
v_call: TRBV6-1
d_call: TRBD2
cdr3_length: 15

cdr3_aa: CASSPRGLAGGGEQFF
cdr3_nt: TGTGCCAGCTCACCACGGGGACTAGCGGGAGGGGGTGAGCAGTTCTTC
j_call: TRBJ2-1
clone_size: -
v_call: TRBV18
d_call: TRBD2
cdr3_length: 16

cdr3_aa: CASSSLQGAREKLFF
cdr3_nt: TGTGCCAGCAGTTCACTACAGGGGGCTCGGGAAAAACTGTTTTTT
j_call: TRBJ1-4
clone_size: -
v_call: TRBV27
d_call: TRBD1
cdr3_length: 15

cdr3_aa: CASSQELRLAEETQYF
cdr3_nt: TGCGCCAGCAGCCAAGAGCTACGACTAGCGGAAGAGACCCAGTACTTC
j_call: TRBJ2-5
clone_size: -
v_call: TRBV4-3
d_call: TRBD2
cdr3_length: 16

cdr3_aa: CSVAHRDRGYGYTF
cdr3_nt: TGCAGCGTTGCCCACCGGGACAGGGGATATGGCTACACCTTC
j_call: TRBJ1-2
clone_size: few
v_call: TRBV29-1
d_call: TRBD1
cdr3_length: 14

cdr3_aa: CASSFGLADQNEQFF
cdr3_nt: TGCGCCAGCAGCTTCGGACTAGCAGACCAGAATGAGCAGTTCTTC
j_call: TRBJ2-1
clone_size: -
v_call: TRBV5-1
d_call: TRBD2
cdr3_length: 15

cdr3_aa: CASSLVRQGGSKNIQYF
cdr3_nt: TGTGCCAGCAGCTTAGTTAGGCAGGGGGGATCCAAAAACATTCAGTACTTC
j_call: TRBJ2-4
clone_size: -
v_call: TRBV7-9
d_call: -
cdr3_length: 17

cdr3_aa: CATSDTDSSSYNEQFF
cdr3_nt: TGTGCCACCAGTGACACGGACAGTAGCTCCTACAATGAGCAGTTCTTC
j_call: TRBJ2-1
clone_size: once
v_call: TRBV24-1
d_call: -
cdr3_length: 16

cdr3_aa: CASSPYRGGVYEQYF
cdr3_nt: TGTGCCAGCAGCCCCTACAGGGGGGGGGTCTACGAGCAGTACTTC
j_call: TRBJ2-7
clone_size: -
v_call: TRBV5-4
d_call: -
cdr3_length: 15